This TCR beta chain is from a study of blood T cell repertoires in COVID-19. Study-level information: Sites in the United States, Italy and Spain provided acute and convalescent COVID-19 samples. From T cells, B-cell-depleted T cells, or PBMCs came the material, which was cDNA or gDNA.

Germline values: CDR1 KGHSH, CDR2 LQKENI. V lost 8 bases, J lost 6 bases, and 29 bases stayed unmatched. The CDR3 extends over 21 amino acids. Original data processing: From reference gene primer amplification, estimates of nucleated cell counts were derived. Profiled with immunoSEQ multiplex PCR; TCRdb holds only in-frame clones, not every one. For V, J and clone size, that table is used; D and trimming come from the DNA. This table holds 160,000 or so clones, around 90% found once. This clone was found many times. This chain uses TRBV18 with TRBJ2-2, with 8 bases that match TRBD2. The sequence derives from a woman aged 60-75 years who had recovered from COVID-19. The sample was peripheral blood. The CDR3 is CASVCSLLLAEGCDQPGELFF. The CDR3 nucleotides read TGTGCCAGCGTCTGCTCCCTACTACTAGCGGAGGGATGTGATCAACCCGGGGAGCTGTTTTTT.